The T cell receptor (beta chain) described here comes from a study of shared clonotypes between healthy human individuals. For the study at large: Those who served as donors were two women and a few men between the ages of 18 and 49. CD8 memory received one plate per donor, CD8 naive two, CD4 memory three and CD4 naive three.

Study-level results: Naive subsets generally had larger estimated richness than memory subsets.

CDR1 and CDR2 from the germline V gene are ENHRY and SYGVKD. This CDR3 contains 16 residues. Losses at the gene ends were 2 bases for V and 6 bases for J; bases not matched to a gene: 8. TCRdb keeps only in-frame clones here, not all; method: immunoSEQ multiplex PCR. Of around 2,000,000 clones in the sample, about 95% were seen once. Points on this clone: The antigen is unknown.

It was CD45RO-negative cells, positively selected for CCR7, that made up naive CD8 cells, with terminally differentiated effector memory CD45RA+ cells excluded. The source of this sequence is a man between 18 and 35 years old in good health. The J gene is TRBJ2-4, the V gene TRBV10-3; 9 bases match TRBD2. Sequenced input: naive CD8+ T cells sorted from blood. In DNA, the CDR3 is TGTGCCATCAGTGAGGCCGCGGGGGGGCCCCGAAACATTCAGTACTTC. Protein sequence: CAISEAAGGPRNIQYF.